This passage covers 13 T cell receptor beta chains from one sample sequenced in a study of T cell repertoires in cytomegalovirus infection. No antigen is known for these receptors. Using its own MiXCR run on the reads, TCRdb lists one record per CDR3 protein. This repertoire shows about half a million distinct CDR3 sequences, about 39% found once; its top ten account for 40% to 50%. This material consisted of cultured PBMCs, taken from culture after CMV antigen stimulation. All receptors derive from a human donor in good health (CMV status not recorded). Some clones in this sample may be carry-over from other donors' samples.

This clonotype was found many times. V and J are TRBV7-2 and TRBJ2-7; 12 nucleotides match TRBD2. Germline-derived CDR1 and CDR2 are SGHTA and FQGNSA. J lost 4 bases, V lost 6 bases, and 7 bases had no gene match. The CDR3 runs to 15 residues. In DNA, the CDR3 is TGTGCCAGCAGATCCGGACTAGCGGGAATGTACGAGCAGTACTTC. As protein: CASRSGLAGMYEQYF.

This clonotype turned up a few times. The chain combines TRBV7-2 with TRBJ2-7, with D possibly being TRBD2 (5 bases). The V end was cut by 5 bases, the J end by 6 bases, with 14 bases between. This CDR3 has 13 residues. Germline-derived CDR1 and CDR2 are SGHTA and FQGNSA. The CDR3 loop reads CASSDQPLAEQYF. The CDR3 bases are TGTGCCAGCAGCGACCAACCTCTAGCCGAGCAGTACTTC.

The chain links TRBV11-3 to TRBJ2-5, with 7 bases aligning to TRBD2. Germline loops: CDR1 SGHNT, CDR2 YENEEA. CDR3 length equals 17 residues. V lost 5 bases, J lost 2 bases, and 14 bases stayed unmatched. The CDR3 bases are TGTGCCAGCAGCCCCCGGAGGGCTAGCGGAGAACAAGAGACCCAGTACTTC. Translation gives CASSPRRASGEQETQYF.

The chain links TRBV27 to TRBJ1-2; 8 nucleotides match TRBD1. V lost 6 bases to trimming and J lost 3 bases; unmatched junction nucleotides: 15. This CDR3 has 17 amino acids. The germline gives CDR1 MNHEY, CDR2 SMNVEV (reference sequence). CDR3 in amino acids: CASRSGQGSSFYYGYTF. As DNA, the CDR3 is TGTGCCAGCAGGTCCGGACAGGGATCCTCCTTTTACTATGGCTACACCTTC.

The chain is built from TRBV11-2 and TRBJ2-1, with 8 bases lining up with TRBD2. Germline values: CDR1 SGHAT, CDR2 FQNNGV. The junction had 12 bases not matched to a gene; V was cut back by 8 bases and J by 0 bases. The CDR3 sequence is 17 residues long. The CDR3 DNA follows: TGTGCCAGCCGCAACCCGATTGCGGGAGGCTCCTACAATGAGCAGTTCTTC. Encoded protein: CASRNPIAGGSYNEQFF.

The CDR3 region is CASSYRPFTYEQYF. CDR3 DNA sequence: TGTGCCAGCAGTTACCGGCCTTTTACCTACGAGCAGTACTTC. The chain recombines TRBV6-5 with TRBJ2-7; no reliable D call. CDR1 and CDR2 (germline): MNHEY, SVGAGI. The CDR3 totals 14 residues. The V end was cut by 2 bases, the J end by 2 bases, with 10 bases between.

The chain has TRBV19 and TRBJ2-1; 13 nucleotides line up with TRBD2. Germline values: CDR1 LNHDA, CDR2 SQIVND (reference sequence). V lost 5 bases and J lost 8; bases outside the gene matches: 12. This CDR3 is built from 17 residues. As DNA, the CDR3 is TGTGCCAGTAGTTCTCCCCTTACTAGCGGGAGGGGTGATGAGCAGTTCTTC. It yields the protein CASSSPLTSGRGDEQFF.

This clonotype has only a few counts. The gene calls are TRBV6-2 or TRBV6-3 and TRBJ2-5; D remains ambiguous. The germline V and J ends were trimmed by 6 bases and 5 bases, with 10 bases remaining between them. This CDR3 has 12 residues. Germline loops: CDR1 MNHEY, CDR2 SVGEGT. The chain's CDR3 is CASRALMETQYF. The CDR3 DNA follows: TGTGCCAGCAGGGCCCTAATGGAGACCCAGTACTTC.

This clonotype appeared once. The chain recombines TRBV2 with TRBJ1-1; TRBD1 aligns across 8 bases. The CDR3 consists of 14 residues. J gave up 4 bases and V 6 bases, and 7 bases lay outside the gene matches. CDR1 SNHLY and CDR2 FYNNEI come from the germline V gene. Here the CDR3 reads CASSYRGVVTEAFF. In DNA form, the CDR3 reads TGTGCCAGCAGCTACAGGGGGGTAGTCACTGAAGCTTTCTTT.

This rearrangement joins TRBV19 to TRBJ2-1; D not certain. This CDR3 is built from 14 residues. V gave up 6 bases and J gave up 2 bases, with 11 bases separating them. Per germline, CDR1 LNHDA and CDR2 SQIVND (reference sequence). CDR3 loop: CASRNGRAYNEQFF. CDR3 nucleotide sequence: TGTGCCAGTAGAAATGGAAGAGCCTACAATGAGCAGTTCTTC.

This clonotype was found once. The J gene is TRBJ1-5, the V gene TRBV2; D is possibly TRBD1 (6 bases). This CDR3 region has 18 residues. Germline V gene data show CDR1 as SNHLY and CDR2 as FYNNEI. V was shortened by 1 base and J by 6 bases, with 22 bases between the two germline ends. As DNA, the CDR3 is TGTGCCAGCAGTGAAGATACGCCGGGCAGGAGGGGGGGTCAGCCCCAGCATTTT. Residues: CASSEDTPGRRGGQPQHF.

In DNA form, the CDR3 reads TGTGCCAGCAGTTCCCTGGGGGGTATCAATTCACCCCTCCACTTT. Protein product: CASSSLGGINSPLHF. This chain uses TRBV28 with TRBJ1-6; TRBD1 is a possible D gene (5 bases). The CDR3 sequence is 15 residues long. Trimming pared 4 bases from V and 7 bases from J, leaving 14 bases between. The germline V gene encodes CDR1 MDHEN and CDR2 SYDVKM.

This clonotype was detected only a few times. The chain carries TRBV6-5 and TRBJ2-7, with 9 bases lining up with TRBD2. Germline CDR1 is MNHEY and CDR2 is SVGAGI. This CDR3 region has 11 residues. The V and J ends lost 6 bases and 6 bases, in that order; junction bases with no gene match: 0. The CDR3 is CASRRGGEQYF. DNA for the CDR3: TGTGCCAGCAGGCGGGGGGGCGAGCAGTACTTC.